This T cell receptor beta chain was identified in a study of memory CD4+ T cells and cytomegalovirus serostatus. Study overall: This sample comes from healthy Belgian adults, roughly 9 CMV seropositive, 24 seronegative.

Per the original data handling: After removing out-of-frame reads, millions of distinct TCRbeta sequences remained. TCRdb keeps only in-frame clones here, not all; method: immunoSEQ multiplex PCR. The V and J calls and clone size were taken over from that table, and D and trimming were inferred from the DNA. This table has around 63,000 clones, 60% to 85% appearing once. Trimming took off 2 bases at V and 1 base at J, with 9 bases between the two ends. The CDR3 loop spans 15 amino acids. Germline V gene data show CDR1 as KGHSH and CDR2 as LQKENI. The sort gate was single viable CD3+CD4+CD8-CD45RO+ cells for memory CD4+ T cells. Notes on the study in general: A US-trained random forest predicted CMV serostatus with median AUC around 0.92. Each of 60 to 80 CMV-associated TCRbeta sequences occurred in one to five individuals.

Regarding this clone: What it binds is unknown.

This receptor was taken from an adult in good health and CMV-seronegative. Some clones in this sample may be carry-over from other donors' samples. The V gene is TRBV18, the J gene TRBJ1-5, with D perhaps TRBD1 (5 bases). The sequenced material came from memory CD4+ T cells from blood. The CDR3 DNA follows: TGTGCCAGCTCACCATCCGACAGAAGCAATCAGCCCCAGCATTTT. Translating it yields CASSPSDRSNQPQHF.